The clone carrying this TCR beta chain was detected once. The assay was immunoSEQ multiplex PCR, and TCRdb's table has in-frame clones only and misses some. Of some 70,000 clones in the sample, 75% to 85% were seen once. The entry originates in a study of control samples from healthy donors and cancer patients. CDR3 length equals 16 residues. With V trimmed by 4 bases and J by 4 bases, 8 bases remained unmatched. The germline V gene encodes CDR1 SGHTA and CDR2 FQGNSA. V is TRBV7-2 and J is TRBJ2-7; the match to TRBD2 covers 12 bases. The sequencing sample was made of blood. The origin of this receptor is a man in his 60s in good health. The CDR3 sequence is CASSSRTSGNTYEQYF. The CDR3 DNA sequence: TGTGCCAGCAGCTCGAGGACTAGCGGGAACACGTACGAGCAGTACTTC.